This TCR beta chain was obtained from a study of blood T cells in healthy people across ages. General study findings and limits: Diversity of TCR beta per million T cells declined in a roughly linear way with age.

This CDR3 comprises 11 residues. CDR1 is DFQATT and CDR2 is SNEGSKA in the germline V gene (reference sequence). Regarding this clonotype: The antigen remains undetermined.

Researchers collected 9.5 to 10 milliliters of peripheral blood from every single donor. With a J-beta primer mix and a sample-barcoded 5' primer, a second PCR ran 7 to 11 cycles. TCRdb called the 5' RACE reads again in MiXCR, with one record for every CDR3 protein. The sample lists about 2 million distinct CDR3 sequences; about 49% were seen once. Sequencing used blood. This receptor was identified in a woman between 40 and 50 years old in good health. The chain couples TRBV20-1 to TRBJ2-7; 7 nucleotides line up with TRBD1. The end of the DNA aligns better with TRBJ2-5, so the J call may be wrong. CDR3 sequence: CSAPTGVTQYF. The CDR3 region has the DNA TGCAGTGCCCCAACAGGGGTGACCCAGTACTTC.